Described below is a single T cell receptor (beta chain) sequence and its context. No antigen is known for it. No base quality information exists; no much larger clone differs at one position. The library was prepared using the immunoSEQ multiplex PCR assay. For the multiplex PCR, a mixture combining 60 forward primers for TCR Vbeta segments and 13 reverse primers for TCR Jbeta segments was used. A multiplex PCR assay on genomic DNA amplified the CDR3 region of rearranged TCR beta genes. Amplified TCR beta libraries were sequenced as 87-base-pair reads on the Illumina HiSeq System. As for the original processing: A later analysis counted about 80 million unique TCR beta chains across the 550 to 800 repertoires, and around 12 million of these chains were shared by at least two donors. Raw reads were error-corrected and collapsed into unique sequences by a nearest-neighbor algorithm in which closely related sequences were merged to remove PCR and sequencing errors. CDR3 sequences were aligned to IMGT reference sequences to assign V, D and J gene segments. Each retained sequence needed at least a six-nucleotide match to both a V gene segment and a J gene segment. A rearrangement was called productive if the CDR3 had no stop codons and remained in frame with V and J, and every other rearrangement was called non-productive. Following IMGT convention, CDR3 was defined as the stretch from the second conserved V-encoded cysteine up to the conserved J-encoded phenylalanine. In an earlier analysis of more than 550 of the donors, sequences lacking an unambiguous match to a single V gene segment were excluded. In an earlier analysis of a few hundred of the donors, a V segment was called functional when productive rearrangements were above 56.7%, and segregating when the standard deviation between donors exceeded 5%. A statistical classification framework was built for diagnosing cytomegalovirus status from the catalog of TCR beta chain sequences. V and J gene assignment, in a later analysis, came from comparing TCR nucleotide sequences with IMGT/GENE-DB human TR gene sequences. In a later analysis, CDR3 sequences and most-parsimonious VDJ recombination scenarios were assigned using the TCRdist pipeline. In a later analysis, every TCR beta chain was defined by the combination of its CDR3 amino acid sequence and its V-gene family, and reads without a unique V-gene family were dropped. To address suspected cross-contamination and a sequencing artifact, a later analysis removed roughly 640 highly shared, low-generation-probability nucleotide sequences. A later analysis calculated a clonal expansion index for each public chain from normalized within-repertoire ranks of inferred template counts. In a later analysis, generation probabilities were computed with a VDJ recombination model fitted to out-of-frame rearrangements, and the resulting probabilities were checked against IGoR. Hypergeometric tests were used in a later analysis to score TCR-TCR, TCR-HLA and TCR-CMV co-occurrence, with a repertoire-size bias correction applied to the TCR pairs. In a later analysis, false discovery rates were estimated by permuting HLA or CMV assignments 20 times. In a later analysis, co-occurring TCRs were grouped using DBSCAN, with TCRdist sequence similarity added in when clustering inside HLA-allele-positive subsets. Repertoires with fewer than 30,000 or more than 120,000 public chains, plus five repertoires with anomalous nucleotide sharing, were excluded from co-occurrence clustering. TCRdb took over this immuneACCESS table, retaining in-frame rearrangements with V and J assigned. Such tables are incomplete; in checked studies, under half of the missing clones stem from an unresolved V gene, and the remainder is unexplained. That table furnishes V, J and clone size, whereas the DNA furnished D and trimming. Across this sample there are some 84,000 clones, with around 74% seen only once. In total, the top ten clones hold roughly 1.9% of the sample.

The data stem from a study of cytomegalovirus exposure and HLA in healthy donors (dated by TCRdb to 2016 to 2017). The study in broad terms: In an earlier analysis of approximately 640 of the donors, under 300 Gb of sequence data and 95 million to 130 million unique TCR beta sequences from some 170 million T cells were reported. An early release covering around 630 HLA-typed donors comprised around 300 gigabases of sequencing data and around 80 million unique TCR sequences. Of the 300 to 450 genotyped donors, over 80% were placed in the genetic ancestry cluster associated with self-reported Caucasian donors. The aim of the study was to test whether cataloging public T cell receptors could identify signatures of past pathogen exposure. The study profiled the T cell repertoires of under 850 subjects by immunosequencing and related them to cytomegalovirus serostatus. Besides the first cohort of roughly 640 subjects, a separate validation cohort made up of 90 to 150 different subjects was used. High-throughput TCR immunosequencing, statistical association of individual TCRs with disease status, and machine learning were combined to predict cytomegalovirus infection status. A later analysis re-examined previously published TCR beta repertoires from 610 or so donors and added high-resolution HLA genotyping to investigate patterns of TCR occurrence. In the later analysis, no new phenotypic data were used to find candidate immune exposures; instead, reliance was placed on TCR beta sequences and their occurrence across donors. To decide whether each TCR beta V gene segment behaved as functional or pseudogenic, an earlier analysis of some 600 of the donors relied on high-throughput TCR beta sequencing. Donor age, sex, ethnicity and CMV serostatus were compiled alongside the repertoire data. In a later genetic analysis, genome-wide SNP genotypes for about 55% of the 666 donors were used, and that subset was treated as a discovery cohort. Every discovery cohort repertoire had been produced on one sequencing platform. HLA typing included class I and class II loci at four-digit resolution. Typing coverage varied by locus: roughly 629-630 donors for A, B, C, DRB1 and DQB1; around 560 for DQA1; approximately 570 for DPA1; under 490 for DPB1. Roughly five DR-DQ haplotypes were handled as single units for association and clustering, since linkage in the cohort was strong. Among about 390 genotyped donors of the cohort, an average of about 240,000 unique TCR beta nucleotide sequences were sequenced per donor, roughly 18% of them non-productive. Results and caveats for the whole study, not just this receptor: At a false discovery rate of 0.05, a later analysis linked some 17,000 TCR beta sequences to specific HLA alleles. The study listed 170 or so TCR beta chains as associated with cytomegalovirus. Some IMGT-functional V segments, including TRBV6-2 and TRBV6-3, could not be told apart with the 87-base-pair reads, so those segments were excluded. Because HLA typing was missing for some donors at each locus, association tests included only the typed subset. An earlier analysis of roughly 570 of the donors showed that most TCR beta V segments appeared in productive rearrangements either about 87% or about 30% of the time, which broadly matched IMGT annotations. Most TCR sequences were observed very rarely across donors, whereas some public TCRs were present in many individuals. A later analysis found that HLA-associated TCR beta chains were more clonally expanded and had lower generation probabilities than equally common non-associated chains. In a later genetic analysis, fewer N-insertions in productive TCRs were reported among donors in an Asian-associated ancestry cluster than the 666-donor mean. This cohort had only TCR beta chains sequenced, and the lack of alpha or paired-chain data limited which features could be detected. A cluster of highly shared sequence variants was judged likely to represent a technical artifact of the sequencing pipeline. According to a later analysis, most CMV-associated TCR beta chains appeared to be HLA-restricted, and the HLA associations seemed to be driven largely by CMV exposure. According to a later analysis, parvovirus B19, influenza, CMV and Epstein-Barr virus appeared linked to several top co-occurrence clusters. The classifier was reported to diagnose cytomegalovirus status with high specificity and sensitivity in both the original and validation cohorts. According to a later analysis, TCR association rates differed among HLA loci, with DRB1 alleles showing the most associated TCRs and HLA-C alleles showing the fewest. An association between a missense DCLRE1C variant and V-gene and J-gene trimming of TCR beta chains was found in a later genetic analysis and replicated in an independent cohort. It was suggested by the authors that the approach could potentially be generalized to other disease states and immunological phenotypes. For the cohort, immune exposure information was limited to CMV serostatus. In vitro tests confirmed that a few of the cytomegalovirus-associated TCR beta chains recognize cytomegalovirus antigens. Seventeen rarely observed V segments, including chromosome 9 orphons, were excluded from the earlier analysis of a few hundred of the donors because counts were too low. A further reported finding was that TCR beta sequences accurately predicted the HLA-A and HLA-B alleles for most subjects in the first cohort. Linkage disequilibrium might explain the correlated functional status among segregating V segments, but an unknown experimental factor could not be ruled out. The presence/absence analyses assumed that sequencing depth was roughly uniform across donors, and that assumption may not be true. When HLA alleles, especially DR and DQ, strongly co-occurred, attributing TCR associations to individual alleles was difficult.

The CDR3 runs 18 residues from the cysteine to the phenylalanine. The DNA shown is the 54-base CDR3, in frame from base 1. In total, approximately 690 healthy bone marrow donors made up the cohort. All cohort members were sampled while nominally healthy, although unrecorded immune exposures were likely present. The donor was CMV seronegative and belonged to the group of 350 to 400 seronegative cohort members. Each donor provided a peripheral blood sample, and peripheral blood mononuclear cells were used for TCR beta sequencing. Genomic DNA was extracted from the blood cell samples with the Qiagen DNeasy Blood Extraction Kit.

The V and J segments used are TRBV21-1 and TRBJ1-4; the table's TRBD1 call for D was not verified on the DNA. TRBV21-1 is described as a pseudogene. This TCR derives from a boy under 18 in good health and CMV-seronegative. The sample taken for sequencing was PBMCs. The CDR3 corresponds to CASSKGGLDRAADEKLFF. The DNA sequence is TGTGCCAGCAGCAAAGGGGGGTTGGACAGGGCAGCTGATGAAAAACTGTTTTTT.